This TCR beta chain was retrieved from a study of blood T cell repertoires in COVID-19. Measured with immunoSEQ multiplex PCR; TCRdb has only the in-frame clones, and not every one. The table lists 150,000 to 200,000 clones, approximately 86% of them singletons. This CDR3 has 14 amino acids. Germline lookup yields CDR1 MNHEY and CDR2 SMNVEV (reference sequence). With V trimmed by 5 bases and J by 5 bases, 8 bases remained unmatched. This clone is labeled as medium-sized. This sequence joins TRBV27 and TRBJ2-7; TRBD2 matches at 8 bases. Sequences were obtained from peripheral blood. This TCR was sampled from a man aged 55 to 70 with acute or convalescent COVID-19. The DNA for the CDR3 is TGTGCCAGCAGTCCTAGCGGGCCCCTCGACGAGCAGTACTTC. It codes for CASSPSGPLDEQYF.